This passage covers 18 T cell receptor beta chains from one sample sequenced in a study of blood T cells in healthy people across ages. A second PCR, run for roughly 7 to 12 cycles, used a sample-barcoded 5' primer plus a J-beta primer mix. TCRdb re-derived calls from the 5' RACE reads in MiXCR, one entry per CDR3 protein. The table has around 990,000 distinct CDR3 sequences, less than 25% seen once. These data were also filed under a second study, of T cells of mothers and their children.

The sample consisted of blood. These TCRs come from a girl aged 2 to 9 in good health.

J is TRBJ1-3 and V is TRBV12-5; 7 nucleotides align to TRBD1. CDR1 and CDR2 (germline): LGHNT, FRNRAP. This CDR3 contains 14 residues. J gave up 6 bases and V 6 bases, and 8 bases lay outside the gene matches. The CDR3 region is CASGRSGTVNTIYF. The CDR3 coding sequence is TGTGCTAGTGGCAGATCCGGGACAGTAAACACCATATATTTT.

The chain links TRBV29-1 to TRBJ1-1; no firm D call. Germline V gene lookup returns CDR1 SQVTM and CDR2 ANQGSEA. V gave up 6 bases and J gave up 0 bases, with 14 bases separating them. The CDR3 consists of 14 residues. As DNA, the CDR3 is TGCAGCGTCGGGAGTTTGGGTCTGAACACTGAAGCTTTCTTT. This sequence encodes CSVGSLGLNTEAFF.

The rearrangement joins TRBV18 to TRBJ1-1; no clear D gene. The CDR3 spans 18 residues. Trimming shortened V by 5 bases and J by 10 bases, and 32 bases separated the two germline ends. CDR1 and CDR2 from the germline V gene are KGHSH and LQKENI. The CDR3 is CASSATLPQPGVKRGAFF. The CDR3 DNA is TGTGCCAGCTCAGCTACTTTACCACAACCTGGGGTGAAGCGTGGAGCTTTCTTT.

The table lists this clonotype with a few counts. This chain links TRBV7-8 with TRBJ2-5; 7 bases match TRBD1. Per germline, CDR1 SGHVS and CDR2 FQNEAQ. After removal of 0 bases from V and 3 bases from J, the junction contained 4 bases not matched to a gene. The CDR3 length is 15 residues. The CDR3 DNA reads as TGTGCCAGCAGCTTAGCGGGACAGCCCGAAGAGACCCAGTACTTC. It is translated as CASSLAGQPEETQYF.

This clonotype has a handful of counts. V usage is TRBV5-1 and J usage is TRBJ2-3; possibly TRBD1 for D (6 bases). V was pared by 2 bases and J by 2 bases, with 9 bases between. Germline assignment: CDR1 SGHRS and CDR2 YFSETQ. This CDR3 contains 14 residues. The CDR3 DNA reads TGCGCCAGCAGCTTAGGACAGAACACAGATACGCAGTATTTT. Residues: CASSLGQNTDTQYF.

This clonotype was detected many times. The gene calls are TRBV4-1 and TRBJ2-3, with D unclear. CDR3 size: 12 residues. Germline V lookup: CDR1 MGHRA, CDR2 YSYEKL. Trimming removed 0 bases at V and 5 bases at J, with 3 bases between. The CDR3 here is CASSQDGDTQYF. In nucleotides, the CDR3 is TGCGCCAGCAGCCAAGACGGAGATACGCAGTATTTT.

This clonotype was seen a handful of times. The chain is built from TRBV5-1 and TRBJ2-4; 10 positions agree with TRBD1. V dropped 4 bases and J dropped 1; count of bases not matched to a gene: 5. The CDR3 is 16 residues long. The germline V gene has CDR1 SGHRS and CDR2 YFSETQ. CDR3: CASSPPGQGAKNIQYF. CDR3 DNA: TGCGCCAGCAGCCCCCCGGGACAGGGGGCCAAAAACATTCAGTACTTC.

The V gene is TRBV7-9, the J gene TRBJ2-3; D is unresolved. CDR3 length equals 14 residues. Germline CDR1 and CDR2: SEHNR and FQNEAQ (reference sequence). The V and J ends lost 6 bases and 2 bases respectively, with 12 bases between them. CDR3 coding DNA: TGTGCCAGCAGTTTACAGTCCCCCACAGATACGCAGTATTTT. Its translation is CASSLQSPTDTQYF. Full variable domain (remainder filled in from reference TRBV7-9 and TRBJ2-3): DTGVSQNPRHKITKRGQNVTFRCDPISEHNRLYWYRQTLGQGPEFLTYFQNEAQLEKSRLLSDRFSAERPKGSFSTLEIQRTEQGDSAMYLCASSLQSPTDTQYFGPGTRLTVL.

The chain combines TRBV12-3 or TRBV12-4 with TRBJ1-5, with 7 positions matching TRBD1. J was trimmed by 7 bases and V by 7 bases; bases with no gene match: 7. The CDR3 length is 13 residues. The CDR3 spells CASTPGGGQPQHF. The CDR3 DNA reads as TGTGCCAGCACCCCAGGGGGGGGCCAGCCCCAGCATTTT.

This clonotype was counted a few times. The chain links TRBV5-1 to TRBJ2-5, with 9 bases aligning to TRBD2. The J call is uncertain, as TRBJ2-1 better fits the DNA end. This CDR3 is built from 14 residues. Germline V gene data show CDR1 as SGHRS and CDR2 as YFSETQ. CDR3 in amino acids: CASSFYSGSAEQFF. The CDR3 region has the DNA TGCGCCAGCAGCTTTTATAGCGGGAGTGCTGAGCAGTTCTTC.

The sample holds a few counts of this clonotype. At one boundary the junction diverges from the germline segment, which might be a read error. The rearrangement links TRBV29-1 to TRBJ2-1; no firm D call. Germline loops: CDR1 SQVTM, CDR2 ANQGSEA. The CDR3 contains 12 residues. The CDR3 reads CSVGWRNNEQFF. CDR3 DNA: TGCAGCGTTGGGTGGCGGAACAACGAGCAGTTCTTC.

This clonotype turned up a few times. The chain uses TRBV20-1 and TRBJ2-1; 10 bases match TRBD2. The J call may be incorrect, as the DNA end agrees better with TRBJ2-5. Germline-derived CDR1 and CDR2 are DFQATT and SNEGSKA (reference sequence). This CDR3 comprises 15 residues. CDR3 protein: CSARKGTSEQETQYF. DNA for the CDR3: TGCAGTGCTAGAAAGGGGACTAGCGAACAAGAGACCCAGTACTTC.

This chain connects TRBV19 to TRBJ1-1; possibly TRBD1 for D (6 bases). Germline V gene sequence: CDR1 LNHDA, CDR2 SQIVND (reference sequence). The CDR3 runs 14 residues. V lost 10 bases, J lost 9 bases, and 24 bases lay in between. CDR3 amino acids: CATDGGGGGWKAFF. CDR3 DNA sequence: TGTGCCACTGACGGAGGTGGGGGCGGTTGGAAAGCTTTCTTT.

J is TRBJ2-1 and V is TRBV5-1, with D possibly matching TRBD2 (6 bases). Deletions cut 3 bases from V and 6 bases from J, with 13 bases between. This CDR3 has 14 residues. Per the germline V gene, CDR1 is SGHRS and CDR2 is YFSETQ. CDR3 coding DNA: TGCGCCAGCAGCTGGGTTGAGGAGGGCAATGAGCAGTTCTTC. Residues: CASSWVEEGNEQFF.

This clonotype turned up a few times. This chain links TRBV20-1 with TRBJ2-1; 13 bases fit TRBD2. V trimming: 1 base; J trimming: 0 bases; junction bases outside the gene matches: 3. This CDR3 has 17 residues. Germline V gives CDR1 DFQATT, CDR2 SNEGSKA (reference sequence). The CDR3 here is CSARGLAGGPSYNEQFF. For the CDR3, the DNA is TGCAGTGCTAGAGGACTAGCGGGAGGCCCCTCCTACAATGAGCAGTTCTTC.

The chain has TRBV11-2 and TRBJ2-3; no firm D call. The CDR3 covers 17 residues. V lost 5 bases and J lost 6, with 24 bases in between. Germline lookup yields CDR1 SGHAT and CDR2 FQNNGV. The CDR3: CASSDSGPALPVDTQYF. DNA for the CDR3: TGTGCCAGCAGCGATTCCGGGCCGGCCCTACCCGTGGATACGCAGTATTTT.

This clonotype was seen a few times. The gene calls are TRBV14 and TRBJ1-4; D gene ambiguous. Germline CDR1 SGHDN, CDR2 FVKESK. V was pared by 0 bases and J by 5 bases, with 10 bases between. The CDR3 runs 15 residues. The CDR3 loop is CASSQESWTNEKLFF. CDR3 sequence (DNA): TGTGCCAGCAGCCAAGAAAGCTGGACGAATGAAAAACTGTTTTTT.

This clonotype was picked up many times. The chain is built from TRBV12-3 or TRBV12-4 and TRBJ2-5; 7 bases align to TRBD1. CDR3 length: 14 amino acids. The junction had 7 bases not matched to a gene; V was cut back by 5 bases and J by 4 bases. CDR3: CASSRTGAGETQYF. The CDR3 nucleotides read TGTGCCAGCAGTCGAACAGGGGCTGGAGAGACCCAGTACTTC.